These T cell receptor beta chains were read from a single sample in a study of blood T cell repertoires in COVID-19. Sequenced by immunoSEQ multiplex PCR; TCRdb stores in-frame clones only, minus some. Among 140,000 to 150,000 clones, approximately 87% were seen once, and the ten largest hold 11%. Sequenced material: PBMCs or T cells enriched from blood (not recorded which). The source of these receptors is a man aged 55 to 70 who had recovered from COVID-19. The CDR3 runs from the conserved cysteine through the conserved F or W.

cdr3_aa	v_call
CASSLRGTNYGYTF	TRBV11-2
CASRGHSYEQYF	TRBV19
CASSAPLEGYTF	TRBV5-4
CASSLSGGFSYNSPLHF	TRBV28
CASSPVRGTDTQYF	TRBV5-6
CASSNRGHGGELFF	TRBV19
CASSPAGGKYNEQFF	TRBV5-4
CASSRYGALTSTDTQYF	TRBV19
CAWVRLAGTGELFF	TRBV30
CASSFLADGGTQYF	TRBV5-1
CASRPQGLWGYTF	TRBV25-1
CASSPGTGGNTIYF	TRBV7-9
CASSPWTSGGGQETQYF	TRBV18
CSADGMGGYTF	TRBV20-1
CASSQDWGDSPLHF	TRBV14
CARGGPSSTDTQYF	TRBV30
CASRIQGASNEQFF	TRBV5-1
CASSLRQGAISGNTIYF	TRBV9
CASSPKTGFYEQYF	TRBV7-8
CASSNWGDSGNTIYF	TRBV14